These T cell receptor beta chains were read from a single sample in a study of immune heterogeneity within non-small cell lung tumors. TCRdb passed the multiplex PCR reads through MiXCR, listing each CDR3 protein once. The table shows some 9,800 distinct CDR3 sequences, with 15% to 20% occurring only once. The sequenced sample consisted of lung tumor tissue. These receptors all stem from a man between 35 and 55 years old with non-small cell lung cancer. Both conserved end residues are trimmed from each CDR3. Fields, in order: J gene, V gene, CDR3 protein.

j_call: TRBJ2-7
v_call: TRBV20-1
cdr3_aa: SARDTVGGEQY

j_call: TRBJ2-6
v_call: TRBV3-2
cdr3_aa: ASSQDRDWKSSGANVLT

j_call: TRBJ2-4
v_call: TRBV15
cdr3_aa: ATSGGLAGVAKNIQY

j_call: TRBJ2-2
v_call: TRBV10-3
cdr3_aa: AISEGARAGELF

j_call: TRBJ2-2
v_call: TRBV12-3/TRBV12-4
cdr3_aa: ARTLPDTSNTGELF

j_call: TRBJ1-2
v_call: TRBV6-1
cdr3_aa: ASSPPGTYGYT

j_call: TRBJ2-2
v_call: TRBV19
cdr3_aa: ASRVTGALNGELF

j_call: TRBJ2-7
v_call: TRBV14
cdr3_aa: ASSQFHSTTSQY

j_call: TRBJ2-5
v_call: TRBV28
cdr3_aa: ASSFWTLAGLQETQY

j_call: TRBJ1-2
v_call: TRBV5-6
cdr3_aa: ASSSRENYGYT

j_call: TRBJ1-4
v_call: TRBV6-1
cdr3_aa: ASKTDMIKKLF

j_call: TRBJ1-5
v_call: TRBV20-1
cdr3_aa: SAKEAYKPQH

j_call: TRBJ1-5
v_call: TRBV28
cdr3_aa: ASSTNRGYQPQH

j_call: TRBJ1-5
v_call: TRBV19
cdr3_aa: ASSMAENQPQH

j_call: TRBJ2-3
v_call: TRBV28
cdr3_aa: ASSLPHGRSVADTQY

j_call: TRBJ1-1
v_call: TRBV6-1
cdr3_aa: ARRLIMGALNTEAF

j_call: TRBJ2-7
v_call: TRBV5-1
cdr3_aa: ACILGGLWSYEQY

j_call: TRBJ1-1
v_call: TRBV4-2
cdr3_aa: ASSQPKLRDPPGAF

j_call: TRBJ2-7
v_call: TRBV7-3
cdr3_aa: ASSLAEGYEQY

j_call: TRBJ2-1
v_call: TRBV6-2/TRBV6-3
cdr3_aa: ASSYSSSREQF

j_call: TRBJ1-1
v_call: TRBV28
cdr3_aa: ASSLMEDTEAF

j_call: TRBJ1-1
v_call: TRBV10-3
cdr3_aa: AISEGDLNTEAF

j_call: TRBJ1-2
v_call: TRBV3-1
cdr3_aa: ASSQGTGRGYT

j_call: TRBJ2-1
v_call: TRBV7-3
cdr3_aa: ASSLDGSSYNEQF

j_call: TRBJ1-5
v_call: TRBV6-2/TRBV6-3
cdr3_aa: ASSWMGINSNQPQH

j_call: TRBJ2-5
v_call: TRBV2
cdr3_aa: ASSEARGLAGGETQY

j_call: TRBJ1-5
v_call: TRBV12-3/TRBV12-4
cdr3_aa: ASSLYWLRGTGDDQPQH

j_call: TRBJ2-5
v_call: TRBV6-5
cdr3_aa: ASSYSSVAYQETQY

j_call: TRBJ2-7
v_call: TRBV28
cdr3_aa: ASRPVITSGGDYEQY

j_call: TRBJ2-5
v_call: TRBV20-1
cdr3_aa: SVTTGDRDGEIQY